This TCR beta chain was identified during a study of T cells in Graves' hyperthyroidism and ophthalmopathy. Researchers amplified the TCR beta CDR3 regions from RNA transcripts. The primer set for the first-round RT-PCR of the TCR CDR3 was HTBI. TCRdb reprocessed the multiplex PCR reads with MiXCR, giving one entry per CDR3 protein. The repertoire holds hundreds of thousands of distinct CDR3 sequences, with roughly 20% as singletons. Germline V gives CDR1 DFQATT, CDR2 SNEGSKA (reference sequence). This CDR3 has 12 residues. There are a few counts of this clonotype. Its antigen is unidentified. Clinical symptoms, serum thyroxine, TRAb, thyroid ultrasound and orbital computed tomography established diagnosis. Notes on the study in general: The majority of expanded thyroid clonotypes above 0.001 also appeared in blood.

The V gene is TRBV20-1, the J gene TRBJ1-4; D remains unclear. Sample: blood. This receptor was obtained from a man under 40 with Graves' ophthalmopathy. This CDR3 reads CTVRGEGEKLFF. CDR3 bases: TGCACCGTCCGGGGAGAAGGTGAAAAACTGTTTTTT.